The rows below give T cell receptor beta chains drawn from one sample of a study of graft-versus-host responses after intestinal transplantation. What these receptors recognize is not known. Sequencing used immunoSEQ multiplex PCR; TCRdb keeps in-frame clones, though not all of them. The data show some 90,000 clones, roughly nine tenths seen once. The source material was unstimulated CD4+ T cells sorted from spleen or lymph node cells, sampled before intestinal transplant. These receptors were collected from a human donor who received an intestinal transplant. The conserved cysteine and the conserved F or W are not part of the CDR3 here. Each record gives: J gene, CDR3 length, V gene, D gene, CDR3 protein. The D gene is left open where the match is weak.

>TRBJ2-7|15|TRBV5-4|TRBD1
AMNPPPGQGAPYEQY
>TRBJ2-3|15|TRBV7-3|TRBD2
ASSLSGGGLGTDTQY
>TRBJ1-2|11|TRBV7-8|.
ASSLGGIYGYT
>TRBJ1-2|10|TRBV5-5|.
ASSRGRGGYT
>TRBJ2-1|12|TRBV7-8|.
ASSLATGRNEQF
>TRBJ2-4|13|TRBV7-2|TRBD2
ASSLSGGAKNIQY
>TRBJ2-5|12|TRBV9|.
ASSVGGHGETQY
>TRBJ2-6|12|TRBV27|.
ASTFYSGANVLT
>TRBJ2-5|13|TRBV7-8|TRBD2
ASSLAGGEQETQY
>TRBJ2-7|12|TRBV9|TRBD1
ASSRGQGSYEQY
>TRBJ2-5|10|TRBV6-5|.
ASSLAEETQY
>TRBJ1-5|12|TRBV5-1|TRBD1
ASSWTGGAQPQH
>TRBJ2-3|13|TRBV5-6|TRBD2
ASSLDYAGVGTQY
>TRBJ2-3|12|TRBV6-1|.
ASSEPTSTDTQY
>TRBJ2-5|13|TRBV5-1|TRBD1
ASSLNRGIQETQY
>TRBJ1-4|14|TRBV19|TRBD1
ASRLRTGAINEKLF
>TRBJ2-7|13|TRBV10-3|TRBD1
AIRGTGVENYEQY
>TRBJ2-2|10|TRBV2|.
ASSVEVEELF
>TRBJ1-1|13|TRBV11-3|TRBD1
ASSLGPGGSTEAF
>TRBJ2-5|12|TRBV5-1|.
ASSLSSREETQY
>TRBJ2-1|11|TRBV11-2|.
ASSFGQNNEQF
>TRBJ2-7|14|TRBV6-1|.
ASSEVGAGNPYEQY
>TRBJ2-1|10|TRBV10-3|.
AISETANEQF
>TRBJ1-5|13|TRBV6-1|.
ASSAPRGAGQPQH
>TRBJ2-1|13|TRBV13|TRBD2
ASSLSGGAFNEQF
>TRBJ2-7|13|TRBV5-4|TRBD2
ASSLGTSPSYEQY
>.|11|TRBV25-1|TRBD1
ASSKTGTYEQY
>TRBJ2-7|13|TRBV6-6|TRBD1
ASRTTRQGTYEQY
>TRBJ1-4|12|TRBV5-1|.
ASSLGATNEKLF
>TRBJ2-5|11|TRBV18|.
ASSPRSQETQY
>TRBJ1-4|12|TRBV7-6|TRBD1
ASSLGTGNEKLF